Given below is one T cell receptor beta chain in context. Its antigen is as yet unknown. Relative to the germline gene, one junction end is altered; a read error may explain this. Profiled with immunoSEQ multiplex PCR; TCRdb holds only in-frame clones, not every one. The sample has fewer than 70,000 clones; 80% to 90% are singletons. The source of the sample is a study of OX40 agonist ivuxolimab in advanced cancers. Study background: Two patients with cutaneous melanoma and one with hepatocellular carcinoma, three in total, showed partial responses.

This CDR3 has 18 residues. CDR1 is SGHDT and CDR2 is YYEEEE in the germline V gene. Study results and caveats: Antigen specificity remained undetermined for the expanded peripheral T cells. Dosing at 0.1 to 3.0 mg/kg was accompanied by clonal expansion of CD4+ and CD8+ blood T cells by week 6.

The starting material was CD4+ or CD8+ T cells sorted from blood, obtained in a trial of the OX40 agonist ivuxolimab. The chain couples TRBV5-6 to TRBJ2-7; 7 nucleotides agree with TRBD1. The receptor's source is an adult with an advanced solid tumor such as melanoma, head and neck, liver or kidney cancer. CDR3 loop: CASSDTGASFLYSDEQYF. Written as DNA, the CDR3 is TGTGCCAGCAGCGATACAGGGGCCTCGTTTTTGTACTCCGACGAGCAGTACTTC.